This T cell receptor beta chain was sequenced in a study of molecular identifiers for immune sequencing clone quantification. Study at large: Naive CD8 RNA (about 19,000 or 110,000 cells) was divided into five aliquots, with four sequenced.

The germline gives CDR1 LGHNA, CDR2 YNFKEQ. This CDR3 has 16 residues. Trimming removed 1 base from V and 2 bases from J, with 13 bases in between. Details on this clonotype: Its antigen remains unknown.

Library preparation followed earlier protocols using designated TCR primers. TCRdb re-derived calls from the PCR reads in MiXCR, one entry per CDR3 protein. Of 300,000 to 350,000 distinct CDR3 sequences in the sample, about 20% were seen once. Study results and caveats: Clones that had above 20 RNA copies took up over 98% of effector molecules but under 1% in naive cells. Highly expanded clones may be undercounted when identical TCR molecules share barcodes.

This receptor was obtained from a human donor in good health. Some libraries in this study had Jurkat cell RNA spiked in. The rearrangement uses TRBV4-2 and TRBJ2-3; a possible D gene is TRBD2 (5 bases). The sample comprised naive CD8+ T cells from blood, with Jurkat cell RNA spiked in. Documented subset: FACS-sorted CD8+CD4-CCR7+CD45RA+ naive T cells. The CDR3 protein is CASSQGGRDPTDTQYF. CDR3 in DNA: TGTGCCAGCAGCCAAGGCGGGCGAGACCCCACAGATACGCAGTATTTT.